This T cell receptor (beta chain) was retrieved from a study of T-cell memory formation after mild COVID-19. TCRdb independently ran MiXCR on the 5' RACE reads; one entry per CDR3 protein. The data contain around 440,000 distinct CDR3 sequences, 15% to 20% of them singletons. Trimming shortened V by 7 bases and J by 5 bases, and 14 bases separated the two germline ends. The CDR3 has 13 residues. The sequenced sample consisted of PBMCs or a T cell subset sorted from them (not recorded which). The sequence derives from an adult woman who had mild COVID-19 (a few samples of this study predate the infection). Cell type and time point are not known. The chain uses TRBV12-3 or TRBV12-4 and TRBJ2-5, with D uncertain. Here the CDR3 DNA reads TGTGCCAGCATCCGGCTTCCGGAGGAGACCCAGTACTTC. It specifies CASIRLPEETQYF.